A selection of T cell receptor beta chains follows, all from one sample in a study of OX40 agonist ivuxolimab in advanced cancers. The protocol was immunoSEQ multiplex PCR, while the TCRdb copy is restricted to in-frame clones and leaves out a portion. The sample yields around 74,000 clones, about nine tenths seen once. Sequencing used CD4+ or CD8+ T cells sorted from blood, obtained in a trial of the OX40 agonist ivuxolimab. These receptors all come from an adult with an advanced solid tumor such as melanoma, head and neck, liver or kidney cancer. Both conserved end residues are part of each CDR3. The D gene is left open where the match is weak. Size values are once, few and many counts, or a class for expanded clones, and some rows have none.

V gene	J gene	D gene	clone size	CDR3 DNA	CDR3 protein
TRBV5-4	TRBJ2-7	NA	NA	TGTGCCAGCAGCATCCCGGGACGTCGGAACGAGCAGTACTTC	CASSIPGRRNEQYF
TRBV7-9	TRBJ2-7	NA	NA	TGTGCCAGCGGCAGGAACAGGGTGGAATACTACGAGCAGTACTTC	CASGRNRVEYYEQYF
TRBV6-1	TRBJ2-5	NA	NA	TGTGCCAGCAGTACTCAACTTAGGGAGACCCAGTACTTC	CASSTQLRETQYF
TRBV6-5	TRBJ2-7	TRBD2	NA	TGTGCCAGCAGCCCCAGCGGGAGGGCCTGGTACGAGCAGTACTTC	CASSPSGRAWYEQYF
TRBV5-6	TRBJ2-5	NA	NA	TGTGCCAGCAGCTTACAAGGTCAAGAGACCCAGTACTTC	CASSLQGQETQYF
TRBV7-6	TRBJ2-7	TRBD1	NA	TGTGCCAGCAGCTTAGACGACAGGGGCTACGAGCAGTACTTC	CASSLDDRGYEQYF
TRBV27	TRBJ2-1	TRBD2	NA	TGTGCCAGCAGCTGGGGGACTAGCGGACCCCGGGGGATGTTCTTC	CASSWGTSGPRGMFF
TRBV2	TRBJ1-3	NA	NA	TGTGCCAGCAGTGAGCTGGAGTGGGGCCCTGGAACTGGAAACACCATATATTTT	CASSELEWGPGTGNTIYF
TRBV5-1	TRBJ2-1	TRBD1	once	TGCGCCAGCAGCTTGCGCACCGGGACAGGGGGAGATGAGCAGTTCTTC	CASSLRTGTGGDEQFF
TRBV5-6	TRBJ2-5	TRBD2	NA	TGTGCCAGCAGCTTAATCGTGGGACTAGCGGGGTCGGAGACCCAGTACTTC	CASSLIVGLAGSETQYF
TRBV2	TRBJ1-5	NA	NA	TGTGCCAGCAGTGAATATAGCAATCAGCCCCAGCATTTT	CASSEYSNQPQHF
TRBV7-2	TRBJ2-3	NA	NA	TGTGCCAGCAGCTTAGCGCACAGGGCGGATACGCAGTATTTT	CASSLAHRADTQYF
TRBV5-4	TRBJ2-5	NA	NA	TGTGCCAGCAGCTTCAGAGGGGTCCAAGAGACCCAGTACTTC	CASSFRGVQETQYF
TRBV2	TRBJ2-5	NA	NA	TGTGCCAGCAGCGAAAGGGGGTTCCTCGGGGGGACCCAGTACTTC	CASSERGFLGGTQYF
TRBV6-5	TRBJ2-1	TRBD2	NA	TGTGCCAGCAGTTACTCGTCTAGCGGCTACAATGAGCAGTTCTTC	CASSYSSSGYNEQFF
TRBV30	TRBJ2-3	NA	once	TGTGCCTGGAGTGACCCAGCGAGATATTTAGATACGCAGTATTTT	CAWSDPARYLDTQYF
TRBV6-1	TRBJ2-7	NA	NA	TGTGCCAGCAGTCCCAGGGGCGAGCAGTACTTC	CASSPRGEQYF
TRBV6-5	TRBJ2-5	NA	NA	TGTGCCAGCAGTTACGTGCCTCGACAGACCCAGTACTTC	CASSYVPRQTQYF